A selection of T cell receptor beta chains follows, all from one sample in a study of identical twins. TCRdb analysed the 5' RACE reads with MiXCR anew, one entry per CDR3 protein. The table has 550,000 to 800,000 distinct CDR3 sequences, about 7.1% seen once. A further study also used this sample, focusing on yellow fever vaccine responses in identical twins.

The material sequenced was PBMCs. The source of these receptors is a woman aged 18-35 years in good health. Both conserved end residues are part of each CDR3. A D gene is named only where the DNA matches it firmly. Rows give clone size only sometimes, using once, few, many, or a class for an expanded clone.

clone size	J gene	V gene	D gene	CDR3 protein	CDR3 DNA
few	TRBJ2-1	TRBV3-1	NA	CASSRGSNEQFF	TGTGCCAGCAGCCGTGGTAGCAATGAGCAGTTCTTC
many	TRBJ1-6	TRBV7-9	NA	CASSFLGLDNSPLHF	TGTGCCAGCAGCTTTCTCGGGCTCGATAATTCACCCCTCCACTTT
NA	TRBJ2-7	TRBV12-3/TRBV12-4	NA	CASSLKLASDEQYF	TGTGCCAGCAGTTTAAAGCTAGCGAGTGACGAGCAGTACTTC
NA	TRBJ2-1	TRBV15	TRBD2	CATSRAREGRNEQFF	TGTGCCACCAGCAGAGCGCGGGAGGGCCGTAATGAGCAGTTCTTC
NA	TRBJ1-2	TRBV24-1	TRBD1	CATSDPGQGVGYTF	TGTGCCACCAGTGACCCTGGACAGGGGGTTGGCTACACCTTC
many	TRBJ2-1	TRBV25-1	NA	CASSGSAHNEQFF	TGTGCCAGCAGTGGGTCAGCGCACAATGAGCAGTTCTTC
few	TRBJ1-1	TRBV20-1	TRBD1	CSAQGVEGTEAFF	TGCAGTGCACAGGGGGTGGAGGGGACTGAAGCTTTCTTT
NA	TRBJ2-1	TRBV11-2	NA	CASSLTGVVGEQFF	TGTGCCAGCAGCTTAACGGGAGTAGTGGGTGAGCAGTTCTTC
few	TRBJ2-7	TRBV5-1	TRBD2	CASSRWGDYTYEQYF	TGCGCCAGCAGCCGTTGGGGGGACTATACGTACGAGCAGTACTTC
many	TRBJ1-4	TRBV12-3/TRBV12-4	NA	CASSLVSPNEKLFF	TGTGCCAGCAGTTTAGTAAGCCCTAATGAAAAACTGTTTTTT
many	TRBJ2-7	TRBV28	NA	CASRLREAATRQYF	TGTGCCAGCAGATTAAGGGAGGCAGCTACGAGGCAGTACTTC
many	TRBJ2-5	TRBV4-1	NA	CASSQDSTIETQYF	TGCGCCAGCAGCCAAGACTCGACTATAGAGACCCAGTACTTC
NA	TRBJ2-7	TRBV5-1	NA	CASSLDGARFSYEQYF	TGCGCCAGCAGCTTGGACGGGGCGCGGTTCTCCTACGAGCAGTACTTC
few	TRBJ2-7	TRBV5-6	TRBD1	CASSPLSGTGYYEQYF	TGTGCCAGCAGCCCTCTGAGCGGGACAGGGTACTACGAGCAGTACTTC
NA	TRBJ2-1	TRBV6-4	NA	CASSDSSDSYNEQFF	TGTGCCAGCAGTGACTCTAGCGACTCCTACAATGAGCAGTTCTTC
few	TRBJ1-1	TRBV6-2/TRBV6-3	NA	CALSARIVDPTTSDGGFEAFF	TGTGCCCTTTCGGCGCGGATTGTAGACCCAACAACATCTGATGGTGGTTTCGAAGCTTTCTTT
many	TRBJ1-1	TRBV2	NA	CASSEKPEAFF	TGTGCCAGCAGTGAAAAACCTGAAGCTTTCTTT
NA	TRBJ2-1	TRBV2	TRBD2	CASSEMASGTNEQFF	TGTGCCAGCAGTGAAATGGCTAGCGGGACCAATGAGCAGTTCTTC
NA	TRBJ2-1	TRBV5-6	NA	CARSPGHYNEQFF	TGTGCCAGGAGCCCCGGACACTACAATGAGCAGTTCTTC
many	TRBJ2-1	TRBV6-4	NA	CASSDSSSNEQFF	TGTGCCAGCAGTGACTCAAGTAGCAATGAGCAGTTCTTC
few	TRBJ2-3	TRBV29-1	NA	CSVVFLAEATDTQYF	TGCAGCGTTGTCTTTCTTGCCGAGGCCACAGATACGCAGTATTTT
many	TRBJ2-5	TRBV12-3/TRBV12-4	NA	CASKTLGQETQYF	TGTGCCAGCAAAACTCTAGGGCAGGAGACCCAGTACTTC
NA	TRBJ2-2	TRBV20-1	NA	CSADQPNTGELFF	TGCAGTGCCGACCAACCGAACACCGGGGAGCTGTTTTTT
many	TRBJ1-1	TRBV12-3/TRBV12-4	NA	CASSRGPKMEAFF	TGTGCCAGCAGTCGCGGCCCAAAGATGGAAGCTTTCTTT
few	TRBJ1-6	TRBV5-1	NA	CASSLRQQAAFYNSPLHF	TGCGCCAGCAGCTTGCGCCAACAGGCCGCCTTTTATAATTCACCCCTCCACTTT
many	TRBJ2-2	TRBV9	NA	CASSALASATGELFF	TGTGCCAGCAGCGCCCTAGCGTCGGCCACCGGGGAGCTGTTTTTT
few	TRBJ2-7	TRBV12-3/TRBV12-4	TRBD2	CASSLTSAVGEQYF	TGTGCCAGCAGTCTGACTAGCGCTGTAGGCGAGCAGTACTTC
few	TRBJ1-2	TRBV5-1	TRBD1	CASSLETGRVSGYTF	TGCGCCAGCAGCTTGGAGACAGGGAGGGTCAGTGGCTACACCTTC
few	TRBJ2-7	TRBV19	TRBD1	CASSTRDRPSSYEQYF	TGTGCCAGTAGTACCCGGGACAGGCCTAGCTCCTACGAGCAGTACTTC
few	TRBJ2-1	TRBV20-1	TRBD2	CSAPRFGGGQGNEQFF	TGCAGTGCTCCAAGGTTCGGGGGAGGGCAGGGCAATGAGCAGTTCTTC
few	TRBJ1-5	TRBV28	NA	CASSLWDREQPQHF	TGTGCCAGCAGTTTATGGGATAGGGAGCAGCCCCAGCATTTT
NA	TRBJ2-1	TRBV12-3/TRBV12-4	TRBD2	CASNLAGPANEQFF	TGTGCCAGCAATCTAGCGGGACCGGCCAATGAGCAGTTCTTC
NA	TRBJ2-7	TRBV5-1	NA	CASSLSSGPYEQYF	TGCGCCAGCAGCCTGTCCTCGGGGCCCTACGAGCAGTACTTC
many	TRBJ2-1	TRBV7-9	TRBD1	CASSLETGVSNEQFF	TGTGCCAGCAGCTTAGAGACAGGGGTTTCGAATGAGCAGTTCTTC
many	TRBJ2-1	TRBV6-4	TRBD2	CASSDLGLAGGSYNEQFF	TGTGCCAGCAGTGACTTGGGACTAGCGGGAGGATCCTACAATGAGCAGTTCTTC
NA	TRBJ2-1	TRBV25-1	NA	CASSEFRATYNEQFF	TGTGCCAGCAGTGAATTCAGGGCAACCTACAATGAGCAGTTCTTC
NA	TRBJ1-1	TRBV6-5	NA	CASSYSTGGVTEAFF	TGTGCCAGCAGTTACTCGACCGGGGGGGTTACTGAAGCTTTCTTT
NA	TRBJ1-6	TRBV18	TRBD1	CASSSGQAPSPLHF	TGTGCCAGCTCTTCAGGACAGGCCCCATCACCCCTCCACTTT
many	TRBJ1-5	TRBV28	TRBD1	CASSLGQGAAQPQHF	TGTGCCAGCAGTTTGGGCCAGGGGGCGGCTCAGCCCCAGCATTTT
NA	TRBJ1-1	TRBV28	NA	CASSHRGDNEAFF	TGTGCCAGCAGCCACCGAGGGGATAACGAAGCTTTCTTT